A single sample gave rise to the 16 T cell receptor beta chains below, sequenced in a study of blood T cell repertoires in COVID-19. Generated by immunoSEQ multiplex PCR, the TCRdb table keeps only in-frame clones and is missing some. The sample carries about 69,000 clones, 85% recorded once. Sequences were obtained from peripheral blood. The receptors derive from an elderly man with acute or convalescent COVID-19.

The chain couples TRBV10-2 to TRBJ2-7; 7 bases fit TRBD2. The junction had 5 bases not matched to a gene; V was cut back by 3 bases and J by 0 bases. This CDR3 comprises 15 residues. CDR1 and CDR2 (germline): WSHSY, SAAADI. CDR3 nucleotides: TGCGCCAGCAGTGATCCGGGACTAAGCTCCTACGAGCAGTACTTC. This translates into CASSDPGLSSYEQYF.

In DNA form, the CDR3 reads TGTGCCAGTAGTATTGGGTTTGAGGGACTACTCTATGGCTACACCTTC. It encodes CASSIGFEGLLYGYTF. The chain employs TRBV19 and TRBJ1-2; D is possibly TRBD1 (5 bases). The germline V gene has CDR1 LNHDA and CDR2 SQIVND (reference sequence). V lost 3 bases and J 4 bases, leaving 18 bases between the germline ends. The CDR3 consists of 16 residues. Full variable domain (remainder filled in from reference TRBV19 and TRBJ1-2): DGGITQSPKYLFRKEGQNVTLSCEQNLNHDAMYWYRQDPGQGLRLIYYSQIVNDFQKGDIAEGYSVSREKKESFPLTVTSAQKNPTAFYLCASSIGFEGLLYGYTFGSGTRLTVV.

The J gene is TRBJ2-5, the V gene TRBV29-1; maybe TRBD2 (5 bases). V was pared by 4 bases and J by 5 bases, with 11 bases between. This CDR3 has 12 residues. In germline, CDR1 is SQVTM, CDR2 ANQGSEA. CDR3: CSVVPGGETQYF. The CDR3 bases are TGCAGCGTTGTTCCGGGCGGGGAGACCCAGTACTTC.

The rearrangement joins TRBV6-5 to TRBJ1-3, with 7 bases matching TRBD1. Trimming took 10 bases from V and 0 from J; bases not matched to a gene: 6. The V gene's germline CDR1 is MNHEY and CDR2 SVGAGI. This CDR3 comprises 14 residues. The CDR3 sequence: CAIRQGNSGNTIYF. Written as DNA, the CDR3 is TGTGCCATCCGACAGGGCAACTCTGGAAACACCATATATTTT.

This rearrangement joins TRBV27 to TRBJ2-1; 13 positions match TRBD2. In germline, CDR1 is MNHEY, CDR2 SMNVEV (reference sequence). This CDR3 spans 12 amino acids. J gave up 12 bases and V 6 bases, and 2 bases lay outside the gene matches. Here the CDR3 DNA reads TGTGCCAGCAGCAGACTAGCGGGAGGGCAGTTCTTC. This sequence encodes CASSRLAGGQFF.

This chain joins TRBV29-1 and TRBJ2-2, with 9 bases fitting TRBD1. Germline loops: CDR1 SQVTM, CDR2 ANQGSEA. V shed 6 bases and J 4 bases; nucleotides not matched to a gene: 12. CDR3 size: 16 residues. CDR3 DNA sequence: TGCAGCGTCCACGCCGGGACAGGGTTTCTCACCGGGGAGCTGTTTTTT. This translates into CSVHAGTGFLTGELFF.

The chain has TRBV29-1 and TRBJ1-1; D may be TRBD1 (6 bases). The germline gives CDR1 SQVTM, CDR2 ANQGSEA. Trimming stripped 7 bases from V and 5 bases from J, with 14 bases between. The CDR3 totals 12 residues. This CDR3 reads CSGSKGGTEAFF. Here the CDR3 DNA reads TGCAGCGGTTCGAAGGGGGGGACTGAAGCTTTCTTT.

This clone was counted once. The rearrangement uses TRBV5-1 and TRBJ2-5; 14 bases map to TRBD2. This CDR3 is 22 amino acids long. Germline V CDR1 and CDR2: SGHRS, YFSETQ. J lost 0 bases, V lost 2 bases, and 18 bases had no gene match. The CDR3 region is CASSFLPRGRLAGGRDQETQYF. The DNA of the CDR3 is TGCGCCAGCAGCTTTCTCCCCCGCGGAAGACTAGCGGGAGGGCGAGACCAAGAGACCCAGTACTTC. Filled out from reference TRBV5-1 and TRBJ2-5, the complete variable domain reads KAGVTQTPRYLIKTRGQQVTLSCSPISGHRSVSWYQQTPGQGLQFLFEYFSETQRNKGNFPGRFSGRQFSNSRSEMNVSTLELGDSALYLCASSFLPRGRLAGGRDQETQYFGPGTRLLVL.

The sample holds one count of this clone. The CDR3 protein is CASSPGQGAQPQHF. The CDR3 DNA sequence: TGCGCCAGCAGTCCAGGACAGGGCGCTCAGCCCCAGCATTTT. V is TRBV10-2 and J is TRBJ1-5; 8 bases agree with TRBD1. V was pared by 5 bases and J by 6 bases, with 6 bases of the junction left unmatched. Germline CDR1 is WSHSY and CDR2 is SAAADI. The length of the CDR3 is 14 residues.

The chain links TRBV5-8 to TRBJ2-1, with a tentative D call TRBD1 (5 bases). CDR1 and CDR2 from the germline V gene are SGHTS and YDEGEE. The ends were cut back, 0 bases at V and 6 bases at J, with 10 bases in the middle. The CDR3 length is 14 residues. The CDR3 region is CASSLEGRGNEQFF. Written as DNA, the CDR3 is TGTGCCAGCAGCTTGGAGGGTAGGGGCAATGAGCAGTTCTTC.

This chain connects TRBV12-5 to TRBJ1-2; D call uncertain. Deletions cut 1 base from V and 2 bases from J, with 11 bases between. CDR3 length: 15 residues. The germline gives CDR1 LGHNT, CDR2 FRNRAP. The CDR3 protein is CASGLGLSGNYGYTF. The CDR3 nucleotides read TGTGCTAGTGGTTTGGGTCTCTCGGGAAACTATGGCTACACCTTC.

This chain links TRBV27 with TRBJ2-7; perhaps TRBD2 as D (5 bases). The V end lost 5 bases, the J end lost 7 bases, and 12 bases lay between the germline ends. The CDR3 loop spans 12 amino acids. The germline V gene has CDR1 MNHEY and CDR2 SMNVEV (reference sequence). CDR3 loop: CASSPRGREQYF. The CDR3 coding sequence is TGTGCCAGCAGTCCTCGGGGAAGGGAGCAGTACTTC.

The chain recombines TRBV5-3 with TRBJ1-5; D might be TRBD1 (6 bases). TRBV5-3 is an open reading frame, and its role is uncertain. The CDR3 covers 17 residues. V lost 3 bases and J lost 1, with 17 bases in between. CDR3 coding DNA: TGTGCCAGAAGCTGGGTTGTGGCAGGGGAAAGCAATCAGCCCCAGCATTTT. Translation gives CARSWVVAGESNQPQHF.

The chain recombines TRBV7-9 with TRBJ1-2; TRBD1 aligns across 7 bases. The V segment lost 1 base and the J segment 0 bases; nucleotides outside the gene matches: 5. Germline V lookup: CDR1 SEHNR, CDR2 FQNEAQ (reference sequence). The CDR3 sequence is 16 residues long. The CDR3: CASSLDGDSTNYGYTF. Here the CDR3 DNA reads TGTGCCAGCAGCTTAGACGGGGACAGCACTAACTATGGCTACACCTTC.

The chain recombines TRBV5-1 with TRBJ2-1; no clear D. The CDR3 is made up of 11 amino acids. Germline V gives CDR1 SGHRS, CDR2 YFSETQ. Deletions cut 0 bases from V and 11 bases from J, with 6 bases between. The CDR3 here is CASSLASKQFF. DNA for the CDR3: TGCGCCAGCAGCTTGGCTAGTAAGCAGTTCTTC.

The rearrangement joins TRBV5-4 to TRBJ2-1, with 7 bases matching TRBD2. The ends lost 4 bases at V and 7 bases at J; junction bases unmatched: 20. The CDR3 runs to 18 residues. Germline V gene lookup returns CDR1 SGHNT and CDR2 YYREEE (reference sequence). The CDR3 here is CASSPRADPAGSVNEQFF. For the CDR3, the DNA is TGTGCCAGCAGCCCAAGGGCGGACCCAGCGGGATCGGTTAATGAGCAGTTCTTC.